The clone carrying this T cell receptor beta chain was seen repeatedly, ten times or more. The data originate from a study of response to subunit inactivated influenza vaccine. The germline V gene has CDR1 MDHEN and CDR2 SYDVKM. The CDR3 extends over 16 amino acids. After removal of 5 bases from V and 5 bases from J, the junction contained 13 bases not matched to a gene. TCRdb fed the RT-PCR reads into MiXCR, producing one record per CDR3 protein. The data show about 570,000 distinct CDR3 sequences, 10% to 12% seen once. Another study also made use of these data, one on T cells expressing NK-cell markers. That source reports: For TCR beta, cDNA was produced by 5'RACE template switching with UMIs.

This receptor was identified in a man aged 45-60 years who received an inactivated influenza vaccine. Sample: PBMCs from blood, taken on the day of vaccination. The genes are TRBV28 and TRBJ1-1; 8 nucleotides line up with TRBD1. The CDR3 DNA reads TGTGCCAGCAGTCCCCATCACCAGGGGGCGCCGACTGAAGCTTTCTTT. This encodes CASSPHHQGAPTEAFF.